This note documents a single T cell receptor beta chain sequence. Its antigen is not identified. 60 Vbeta and 13 Jbeta primers were used in PCR. Sequencing used immunoSEQ multiplex PCR; TCRdb keeps in-frame clones, though not all of them. In the table there are fewer than 130,000 clones, 75% to 80% of which are singletons. These data come from a study of cytomegalovirus exposure and HLA in healthy donors. Study-wide findings and caveats: Being productive about 87% or about 30% of the time was typical of most TCR beta V segments in an earlier analysis. Later analysis placed DRB1 highest and HLA-C lowest in TCR association rates, which differed by HLA locus. The authors reported that TCR beta sequences could predict HLA-A and HLA-B alleles. These predictions were accurate for most subjects in the first cohort. Later analysis demonstrated an association between a missense DCLRE1C variant and TCR beta V- and J-gene trimming.

Specimen: PBMCs. The TCR originated in a woman aged 25 to 39 in good health and CMV-seronegative.

The CDR3 bases are TGTGCCTGGAGTGAAGGGGTCCTCCTCACAGATACGCAGTATTTT. Encoded protein: CAWSEGVLLTDTQYF. The chain is built from TRBV30 and TRBJ2-3; perhaps TRBD1 as D (5 bases). The V end lost 1 base, the J end lost 2 bases, and 13 bases lay between the germline ends. The CDR3 covers 15 residues. Germline lookup yields CDR1 GTSNPN and CDR2 SVGIG (reference sequence).